This TCR beta chain was retrieved from a study of cytomegalovirus exposure and HLA in healthy donors. Study-level findings and limits: As was reported, the HLA-A and HLA-B alleles of most subjects were accurately predicted from TCR beta sequences. Over 15,000 TCR beta sequences were associated with HLA alleles at 0.05 false discovery rate in a later analysis.

A word on this clone: The antigen is not known.

The primer mix had 60 Vbeta and 13 Jbeta primers. Sequencing used immunoSEQ multiplex PCR; TCRdb keeps in-frame clones, though not all of them. The sample yields approximately 150,000 clones, over 60% seen once. The receptor was derived from a man in his forties in good health and CMV-seropositive. The sequenced sample was PBMCs.

In DNA form, the CDR3 reads TGTGCCAGCACTCCGGGACAGTCCTACGAGCAGTACTTC. This sequence encodes CASTPGQSYEQYF. The chain couples TRBV6-1 to TRBJ2-7; 7 bases are shared with TRBD1. The V segment lost 7 bases and the J segment 1 base; nucleotides outside the gene matches: 4. The CDR3 has 13 residues. Germline CDR1 is MNHNS and CDR2 is SASEGT.